The 15 T cell receptor beta chains below all came from one sample that was sequenced in a study of cytotoxic CD8 clonotypes in ibrutinib-treated CLL. Assay: immunoSEQ multiplex PCR; the TCRdb copy retains only in-frame clones and omits some. Of hundreds of thousands of clones listed, 70% to 80% are singletons. The starting material was PBMCs, obtained before ibrutinib treatment. These receptors were taken from a human donor with chronic lymphocytic leukemia.

V is TRBV15 and J is TRBJ2-7, with 8 bases aligning to TRBD2. The CDR3 has 12 amino acids. Germline CDR1 is LNHNV and CDR2 is YYDKDF (reference sequence). Trimming cost V 7 bases and J 6 bases; bases outside gene matches: 5. CDR3 sequence reads: CATKGLAGEQYF. The CDR3 DNA sequence: TGTGCCACCAAAGGACTAGCTGGCGAGCAGTACTTC.

The chain combines TRBV30 with TRBJ1-3, with 10 bases identical to TRBD1. The CDR3 consists of 13 residues. CDR1 is GTSNPN, CDR2 SVGIG, per germline (reference sequence). V lost 5 bases, J lost 4 bases, and 2 bases stayed unmatched. The CDR3 is CAWDRGPGNTIYF. CDR3 coding DNA: TGTGCCTGGGACAGGGGGCCGGGAAACACCATATATTTT.

The V gene is TRBV6-7, the J gene TRBJ2-1, with TRBD2 identical over 15 bases. TRBV6-7 is assigned to the ORF class and has an uncertain function. The ends lost 7 bases at V and 3 bases at J; junction bases unmatched: 13. The CDR3 has 19 residues. CDR3 coding DNA: TGTGCCAGCACCGCACCGGGACTAGCGGGAGGAGGAGTCTACAATGAGCAGTTCTTC. Amino acids: CASTAPGLAGGGVYNEQFF.

The chain links TRBV4-2 to TRBJ2-7; unclear D gene. With 1 base removed from V and 4 bases from J, the gap between germline ends came to 11 bases. The germline V gene encodes CDR1 LGHNA and CDR2 YNFKEQ. CDR3 length: 14 residues. CDR3 DNA sequence: TGTGCCAGCAGCCAAGCAGTGTTGGGATACGAGCAGTACTTC. This gives the protein CASSQAVLGYEQYF.

This clone was found once. V usage is TRBV30 and J usage is TRBJ2-7, with D possibly being TRBD1 (5 bases). V was trimmed by 3 bases and J by 7 bases, leaving 16 bases between them. This CDR3 is 13 amino acids long. CDR1 is GTSNPN, CDR2 SVGIG, per germline (reference sequence). The CDR3 reads CAWRSKGAREQYF. The CDR3 DNA sequence: TGTGCCTGGAGGTCGAAAGGGGCTCGAGAGCAGTACTTC.

This chain joins TRBV27 and TRBJ1-5, with 9 bases matching TRBD1. Germline CDR1 is MNHEY and CDR2 is SMNVEV (reference sequence). V lost 9 bases, J lost 0 bases, and 30 bases stayed unmatched. The CDR3 is 23 amino acids. CDR3 DNA sequence: TGTGCCAGGAGAAATAGAACAGGGGGCGAGGTTGATAGAGTCTCATATAGCAATCAGCCCCAGCATTTT. Encoded protein: CARRNRTGGEVDRVSYSNQPQHF.

The rearrangement uses TRBV5-1 and TRBJ2-5; possible D gene TRBD1, 5 bases. In germline, CDR1 is SGHRS, CDR2 YFSETQ. This CDR3 comprises 15 residues. The V and J ends lost 0 bases and 4 bases respectively, with 13 bases between them. The CDR3 bases are TGCGCCAGCAGCTTGGAACAAGTTCAGGGAGAGACCCAGTACTTC. This encodes CASSLEQVQGETQYF. Based on the CDR3 plus reference TRBV5-1 and TRBJ2-5, the full variable domain is KAGVTQTPRYLIKTRGQQVTLSCSPISGHRSVSWYQQTPGQGLQFLFEYFSETQRNKGNFPGRFSGRQFSNSRSEMNVSTLELGDSALYLCASSLEQVQGETQYFGPGTRLLVL.

V is TRBV18 and J is TRBJ1-1; 8 nucleotides agree with TRBD1. CDR3 length: 16 amino acids. V dropped 6 bases and J dropped 0; count of bases not matched to a gene: 9. The V gene's germline CDR1 is KGHSH and CDR2 LQKENI. CDR3 region: CASSRGRTGMNTEAFF. CDR3 DNA: TGTGCCAGCTCTAGAGGTCGGACAGGGATGAACACTGAAGCTTTCTTT.

The chain recombines TRBV15 with TRBJ2-7, with a tentative D call TRBD1 (6 bases). V was cut by 4 bases and J by 2 bases, with 12 bases left in between. Per the germline V gene, CDR1 is LNHNV and CDR2 is YYDKDF (reference sequence). The CDR3 consists of 14 residues. The DNA of the CDR3 is TGTGCCACCAGCACTTCAGGGGTACCCTACGAGCAGTACTTC. It translates to CATSTSGVPYEQYF.

The CDR3 DNA reads TGTGCCAGCAGACCTACCGGAGGGATCGGCTACACCTTC. It encodes CASRPTGGIGYTF. The chain links TRBV27 to TRBJ1-2, with no clear D. This CDR3 spans 13 amino acids. The V end was cut by 6 bases, the J end by 8 bases, with 16 bases between. The V gene's germline CDR1 is MNHEY and CDR2 SMNVEV (reference sequence).

The DNA for the CDR3 is TGTGCCAGCAGTGAAATCTGGGACGAGCAGTACTTC. It codes for CASSEIWDEQYF. The chain uses TRBV25-1 and TRBJ2-7; D unresolved. In germline, CDR1 is MGHDK, CDR2 SYGVNS. V lost 2 bases, J lost 5 bases, and 7 bases lay in between. The length of the CDR3 is 12 residues.

CDR3 protein: CASSSYREGNTEAFF. CDR3 in DNA: TGTGCCAGCAGCTCGTACAGGGAAGGGAACACTGAAGCTTTCTTT. The V gene is TRBV5-4, the J gene TRBJ1-1; D perhaps matches TRBD1 (6 bases). This CDR3 has 15 amino acids. Germline CDR1 is SGHNT and CDR2 is YYREEE (reference sequence). The V and J ends lost 3 bases and 1 base respectively, with 13 bases between them.

This clone was picked up one time. The rearrangement joins TRBV15 to TRBJ2-1; TRBD1 matches 7 bases. Per the germline V gene, CDR1 is LNHNV and CDR2 is YYDKDF (reference sequence). There are 16 residues in the CDR3. V lost 0 bases and J lost 2; bases outside the gene matches: 4. The CDR3, as DNA: TGTGCCACCAGCAGAGATCTAGGGGGCCCCTACAATGAGCAGTTCTTC. Its protein product is CATSRDLGGPYNEQFF.

The rearrangement links TRBV27 to TRBJ2-7; maybe TRBD2 (6 bases). The CDR3 loop spans 16 amino acids. The ends were cut back, 7 bases at V and 0 bases at J, with 19 bases in the middle. Germline V gene sequence: CDR1 MNHEY, CDR2 SMNVEV (reference sequence). CDR3 amino acids: CASNSRGTASSYEQYF. The CDR3, as DNA: TGTGCCAGCAATTCCCGGGGGACCGCAAGCTCCTACGAGCAGTACTTC.

The CDR3 region is CASSLGSPTVHEQYF. CDR3 in DNA: TGTGCCAGCAGCTTAGGGTCCCCCACAGTCCACGAGCAGTACTTC. This rearrangement joins TRBV11-2 to TRBJ2-7, with D unclear. This CDR3 is 15 amino acids long. V gave up 1 base and J gave up 5 bases, with 15 bases separating them. Germline V gene lookup returns CDR1 SGHAT and CDR2 FQNNGV.